These 15 T cell receptor beta chains originate from one sample sequenced in a study of healthy donors' naive CD4 and CD8 T cells. Starting from about 0.55 ug of total RNA, TCR libraries were made with linear amplification. MiXCR was run by TCRdb on the reads, yielding one entry per CDR3 protein. The sample holds 150,000 to 200,000 distinct CDR3 sequences, about 74% seen once. What was sequenced was naive CD4+ and CD8+ T cells sorted from blood, pooled from several donors. These TCRs come from a pool of human donors in good health; the sample pools cells from several healthy donors.

In DNA form, the CDR3 reads TGTGCCAGTCGTGATTTTCAGACAGATACGCAGTATTTT. Translation: CASRDFQTDTQYF. The chain couples TRBV6-5 to TRBJ2-3, with D unclear. The V end lost 9 bases, the J end lost 3 bases, and 13 bases lay between the germline ends. Germline V lookup: CDR1 MNHEY, CDR2 SVGAGI. This CDR3 region has 13 residues.

The rearrangement uses TRBV29-1 and TRBJ1-1, with D possibly TRBD1 on 5 matching bases. V shed 7 bases and J shed 4 bases, with 13 bases lying between them. This CDR3 has 12 residues. CDR1 SQVTM and CDR2 ANQGSEA come from the germline V gene. The CDR3 spells CSAPVGGTEAFF. In DNA form, the CDR3 reads TGCAGCGCCCCGGTTGGGGGCACTGAAGCTTTCTTT.

The table lists this clonotype with a few counts. This sequence joins TRBV27 and TRBJ1-6, with 7 nucleotides matching TRBD1. Germline V gene sequence: CDR1 MNHEY, CDR2 SMNVEV (reference sequence). This CDR3 comprises 14 residues. V lost 5 bases, J lost 7 bases, and 5 bases stayed unmatched. CDR3 amino acids: CASSPTGYNSPLHF. In DNA form, the CDR3 reads TGTGCCAGCAGTCCGACAGGGTACAATTCACCCCTCCACTTT.

The chain joins TRBV29-1 to TRBJ1-1; 8 bases map to TRBD1. V trimming: 7 bases; J trimming: 0 bases; junction bases outside the gene matches: 10. CDR1 SQVTM and CDR2 ANQGSEA come from the germline V gene. The CDR3 loop spans 15 amino acids. In DNA, the CDR3 is TGCAGCGCCGGGACAGGTGGGCGAGTGAACACTGAAGCTTTCTTT. Protein: CSAGTGGRVNTEAFF.

The rearrangement uses TRBV19 and TRBJ2-5; TRBD1 matches at 11 bases. Germline CDR1 LNHDA, CDR2 SQIVND (reference sequence). The CDR3 covers 12 residues. The V gene end was trimmed by 10 bases and the J gene end by 4 bases; junction bases not matched to a gene: 2. The CDR3 protein is CATGTGGETQYF. CDR3 bases: TGTGCCACCGGGACAGGGGGAGAGACCCAGTACTTC.

This chain links TRBV29-1 with TRBJ2-7, with a possible D match to TRBD1 (6 bases). CDR3 size: 16 residues. Deletions cut 7 bases from V and 4 bases from J, with 26 bases between. Germline-derived CDR1 and CDR2 are SQVTM and ANQGSEA. The DNA for the CDR3 is TGCAGCGCTAGGACCGGACCCGACGGCAGGGGTTACGAGCAGTACTTC. Amino acids: CSARTGPDGRGYEQYF.

The CDR3, as DNA: TGTGCCAGCACCAGGGGGCCTGTCGTTACAGATACGCAGTATTTT. It encodes CASTRGPVVTDTQYF. V usage is TRBV6-6 and J usage is TRBJ2-3, with 8 bases lining up with TRBD1. V lost 7 bases, J lost 3 bases, and 9 bases stayed unmatched. The germline CDR1 and CDR2 sequences are MNHNY and SVGAGI (reference sequence). The CDR3 is made up of 15 amino acids.

The chain is built from TRBV29-1 and TRBJ2-1, with 12 nucleotides matching TRBD2. The CDR3 is 14 residues long. Germline CDR1 reads SQVTM; CDR2 reads ANQGSEA. Unmatched junction bases numbered 8, after V lost 5 bases and J lost 9 bases. The CDR3 DNA sequence: TGCAGCGTTATGCTAGCGGGAGGGCTTAGTGAGCAGTTCTTC. This encodes CSVMLAGGLSEQFF.

V gene TRBV5-1 combines with J gene TRBJ2-7; 11 nucleotides line up with TRBD2. With V trimmed by 4 bases and J by 2 bases, 14 bases remained unmatched. Germline V gene lookup returns CDR1 SGHRS and CDR2 YFSETQ. The CDR3 consists of 18 residues. The CDR3 spells CASSGRGTSGPAAYEQYF. The CDR3 DNA reads as TGCGCCAGCAGCGGTAGAGGGACTAGCGGACCAGCGGCCTACGAGCAGTACTTC. The entire variable domain, with the rest obtained from reference TRBV5-1 and TRBJ2-7, is as follows: KAGVTQTPRYLIKTRGQQVTLSCSPISGHRSVSWYQQTPGQGLQFLFEYFSETQRNKGNFPGRFSGRQFSNSRSEMNVSTLELGDSALYLCASSGRGTSGPAAYEQYFGPGTRLTVT.

The gene calls are TRBV29-1 and TRBJ1-2, with D tentatively TRBD1 (5 bases). The CDR3 loop spans 13 amino acids. Germline V gives CDR1 SQVTM, CDR2 ANQGSEA. V lost 6 bases and J lost 2, with 13 bases in between. The CDR3 coding sequence is TGCAGCGTCCCGGGCGAGGGGAACTATGGCTACACCTTC. The encoded protein is CSVPGEGNYGYTF.

Only one count was recorded for this clonotype. The chain employs TRBV6-5 and TRBJ1-2; a possible D gene is TRBD1 (6 bases). The CDR3 runs 15 residues. V was cut by 7 bases and J by 6 bases, with 21 bases left in between. Germline CDR1 is MNHEY and CDR2 is SVGAGI. CDR3 amino acids: CASKGEGLPGNGYTF. In nucleotides, the CDR3 is TGTGCCAGCAAGGGGGAGGGCCTCCCAGGGAATGGCTACACCTTC.

This chain uses TRBV6-5 with TRBJ1-4; D is unclear. Germline CDR1 reads MNHEY; CDR2 reads SVGAGI. V was trimmed by 5 bases and J by 0 bases, leaving 10 bases between them. The CDR3 contains 15 residues. The CDR3 sequence is CASSPSFATNEKLFF. DNA of the CDR3: TGTGCCAGCAGTCCTTCATTTGCAACTAATGAAAAACTGTTTTTT.

The chain employs TRBV29-1 and TRBJ2-1, with 8 bases lining up with TRBD2. CDR3 length: 15 amino acids. Unmatched junction bases numbered 15, after V lost 7 bases and J lost 7 bases. CDR1 and CDR2 (germline): SQVTM, ANQGSEA. This chain's CDR3 is CSARTSSPLWNEQFF. Here the CDR3 DNA reads TGCAGCGCCAGGACTAGCAGCCCCCTTTGGAATGAGCAGTTCTTC.

The chain combines TRBV29-1 with TRBJ2-1; the D gene is possibly TRBD2 (5 bases). Germline lookup yields CDR1 SQVTM and CDR2 ANQGSEA. The CDR3 length is 14 residues. Trimming stripped 4 bases from V and 0 bases from J, with 10 bases between. In DNA form, the CDR3 reads TGCAGCGTTGCGTCGGGGAACTCCTACAATGAGCAGTTCTTC. Its translation: CSVASGNSYNEQFF.

CDR3 nucleotide sequence: TGTGCCAGCAGTTACCGCAATACCTTCACAGGACCTAACACCGGGGAGCTGTTTTTT. Translated, it gives CASSYRNTFTGPNTGELFF. The chain couples TRBV6-5 to TRBJ2-2, with D possibly being TRBD1 (5 bases). Germline V gene sequence: CDR1 MNHEY, CDR2 SVGAGI. The CDR3 loop spans 19 amino acids. V dropped 2 bases and J dropped 2 bases, with 21 bases sitting between them.